This TCR beta chain was identified in a study of blood T cell repertoires in COVID-19. Sequenced by immunoSEQ multiplex PCR; TCRdb stores in-frame clones only, minus some. The table lists fewer than 200,000 clones, about 75% of them singletons. The length of the CDR3 is 13 residues. The V end lost 2 bases, the J end lost 1 base, and 5 bases lay between the germline ends. Material for sequencing was peripheral blood. The receptor was derived from a woman between 50 and 59 years old with active or convalescent COVID-19. The chain has TRBV12-3 or TRBV12-4 and TRBJ1-1, with D unclear. CDR3 loop: CASSLRRNTEAFF. The CDR3 DNA follows: TGTGCCAGCAGTTTAAGGAGGAACACTGAAGCTTTCTTT.